This record looks at one T cell receptor (beta chain) sequence and its context. This record belongs to a study of blood T cell repertoires in COVID-19. Overall study: Specimens from acute and convalescent COVID-19 originated in the United States, Italy and Spain. PBMCs, B-cell-depleted T cells, or T cells provided the cDNA or gDNA that made up the material.

Data came from immunoSEQ multiplex PCR; TCRdb stores just in-frame clones and leaves some out. The sample shows under 200,000 clones, 84% of them seen only once. The source of this sequence is a woman between 65 and 79 years old with COVID-19, enrolled during active disease. The sample consisted of peripheral blood.

As DNA, the CDR3 is TGTGCCTGGAGTTCCAACACACCTTACGAGCAGTACGTC. This gives the protein CAWSSNTPYEQYV. This sequence joins TRBV30 and TRBJ2-7; D gene unclear. This CDR3 has 13 amino acids. Per germline, CDR1 GTSNPN and CDR2 SVGIG (reference sequence). Deletions cut 2 bases from V and 4 bases from J, with 12 bases between.